Listed below are T cell receptor beta chains from one sample, sequenced in a study of human T cells and chemical hapten exposure. MiXCR, applied by TCRdb to the RACE reads, yields one record per CDR3 protein. The data contain tens of thousands of distinct CDR3 sequences, approximately 3.3% of them singletons. The source was whole blood, collected in connection with sensitization to the hapten diphenylcyclopropenone (DPC). The source is a man aged 35-49 years with alopecia areata. Some clones in this sample may be carry-over from other donors' samples. Each CDR3 is given with its conserved first and last residue. A D gene is named only where the DNA matches it firmly. Clone size, where shown, is once, few, many, or a class for clones that have expanded.

D gene	J gene	CDR3 length	clone size	V gene	CDR3 DNA	CDR3 protein
TRBD1	TRBJ1-6	17	-	TRBV27	TGTGCCAGCAGTTTAATCCAGGGGGCCCCCTATAATTCACCCCTCCACTTT	CASSLIQGAPYNSPLHF
-	TRBJ2-7	15	many	TRBV4-2	TGTGCCAGCAGCCGCACTGGGACCGGAAGCTACGAGCAGTACTTC	CASSRTGTGSYEQYF
TRBD2	TRBJ2-1	17	many	TRBV4-1	TGCGCCAGCAGCCAAGCCTCAGCGGGGAGCTCCTACAATGAGCAGTTCTTC	CASSQASAGSSYNEQFF
-	TRBJ2-7	16	many	TRBV27	TGTGCCAGCAGTTTATCACGTGGCAGGGGTTCCTACGAGCAGTACTTC	CASSLSRGRGSYEQYF
TRBD1	TRBJ1-1	15	few	TRBV5-4	TGTGCCAGCAGCTCCAGGACAGGGTATTTCGCTGAAGCTCTCTTT	CASSSRTGYFAEALF
-	TRBJ2-3	15	many	TRBV12-3/TRBV12-4	TGTGCCAGCAGTCCAAGGGCCACACACACAGATACGCAGTATTTT	CASSPRATHTDTQYF
TRBD1	TRBJ1-1	19	-	TRBV2	TGTGCCAGCAGTGAAGCCTTCTCGTCCCGGGACAGCGATTTCACCGAAGCTTTCTTT	CASSEAFSSRDSDFTEAFF
-	TRBJ2-7	13	many	TRBV12-3/TRBV12-4	TGTGCCAGCAGTCTAGGGACAACCTACGAGCAGTACTTC	CASSLGTTYEQYF
-	TRBJ1-2	13	many	TRBV28	TGTGCCAGCAGTTTCGGACAGTACTATGGCTACACCTTC	CASSFGQYYGYTF
TRBD1	TRBJ1-2	15	many	TRBV28	TGTGCCAGCAGCCGTCCCGGGACAGGGAACTATGGCTACACCTTC	CASSRPGTGNYGYTF
-	TRBJ2-7	13	many	TRBV15	TGTGCCACCAGCAGAGATACGGGCTACGAGCAGTACTTC	CATSRDTGYEQYF
TRBD1	TRBJ2-3	15	-	TRBV28	TGTGCCAGCAGTTTCAACAGGGGGTGGGCAGATACGCAGTATTTT	CASSFNRGWADTQYF
TRBD1	TRBJ1-6	16	many	TRBV20-1	TGCAGTGCCGAGGACAGGGGCAAGGCTTATAATTCACCCCTCCACTTT	CSAEDRGKAYNSPLHF
TRBD2	TRBJ2-3	13	many	TRBV25-1	TGTGCCAGCAGCCCGGGAGGGGGAGATACGCAGTATTTT	CASSPGGGDTQYF
-	TRBJ1-5	16	many	TRBV5-8	TGTGCCAGCAGCGCTGATGCTGTGCGGATGGAGAGGCCCCAGCATTTT	CASSADAVRMERPQHF
-	TRBJ2-4	14	many	TRBV9	TGTGCCAGCAGCGTCGACAGTGATAATGACATTCAGTACTTC	CASSVDSDNDIQYF
-	TRBJ2-7	14	many	TRBV18	TGTGCCAGCTCCCCCGGCAGGGACCGTCACGAGCAGTACTTC	CASSPGRDRHEQYF
-	TRBJ2-7	15	many	TRBV20-1	TGCAGTGCTAGTAGTAGGCAGCAGGGCTTCGACGAGCAGTACTTC	CSASSRQQGFDEQYF
-	TRBJ2-1	14	many	TRBV20-1	TGCAGTGCCCCCTCCTTGGGGTCCTACAATGAGCAGTTCTTC	CSAPSLGSYNEQFF
-	TRBJ1-2	12	many	TRBV6-2/TRBV6-3	TGTGCCAGCAGTTATGGTACAGTTGGCTACACCTTC	CASSYGTVGYTF
-	TRBJ1-5	13	-	TRBV7-9	TGTGCCAGCAGCTTAATTAATTCACAGCCCCAGCATTTT	CASSLINSQPQHF
-	TRBJ2-1	11	-	TRBV27	TGTGCCAGCAGTATGGGGATGTTGCAGTTCTTC	CASSMGMLQFF
TRBD2	TRBJ2-3	18	many	TRBV12-5	TGTGCTAGTGGTTTGGTGGCCCATAGCGGGAGCTTCACAGATACGCAGTATTTT	CASGLVAHSGSFTDTQYF
-	TRBJ2-5	17	-	TRBV3-1	TGTGCCAGCAGCCATCTCGCCACAGGGATTGACCAAGAGACCCAGTACTTC	CASSHLATGIDQETQYF
TRBD2	TRBJ2-1	16	many	TRBV5-1	TGCGCCAGCAGCTTGGAGACTAGCGGGTTATACAATGAGCAGTTCTTC	CASSLETSGLYNEQFF
-	TRBJ1-1	14	many	TRBV14	TGTGCCAGCAGCCGCTCGTACAGGGCCACTGAAGCTTTCTTT	CASSRSYRATEAFF
TRBD2	TRBJ2-1	14	many	TRBV28	TGTGCCAGCACCAAGGGCGGGGGCTACAATGAGCAGTTCTTC	CASTKGGGYNEQFF
-	TRBJ1-5	15	many	TRBV7-2	TGTGCCAGCAGCTTAGGGGGACCGGGGGGGGAGCCCCAGCATTTT	CASSLGGPGGEPQHF
TRBD2	TRBJ2-3	15	many	TRBV20-1	TGCAGTGCTAGAGATCTAGCGGGAGCGACAGATACGCAGTATTTT	CSARDLAGATDTQYF